This is a list of T cell receptor beta chains from one sample in a study of type 1 regulatory T cells. TCRdb itself ran the reads through MiXCR, one entry per CDR3 protein. The table shows 20,000 to 25,000 distinct CDR3 sequences, with approximately 51% occurring only once. These receptors' targets are unknown. Sequenced material: cultured T cells, either the whole culture or a sorted T cell fraction (not recorded which). These receptors were taken from a human donor in good health. Both conserved end residues are part of each CDR3. Each record gives: J gene, D gene, V gene, clone size, CDR3 protein, CDR3 DNA. D genes are given only for firm matches. Clone sizes are given selectively: once, few, many, or a class where the clone is expanded.

j_gene: TRBJ1-5
d_gene: TRBD1
v_gene: TRBV12-3/TRBV12-4
abundance: medium-sized
CDR3aa: CASSMSQGVLGQPQHF
CDR3nt: TGTGCCAGCAGCATGTCACAGGGGGTCCTCGGTCAGCCCCAGCATTTT

j_gene: TRBJ2-1
d_gene: TRBD2
v_gene: TRBV20-1
abundance: .
CDR3aa: CSSRAGGPFNEQFF
CDR3nt: TGCAGTTCTCGGGCGGGGGGGCCTTTCAATGAGCAGTTCTTC

j_gene: TRBJ2-2
d_gene: .
v_gene: TRBV18
abundance: .
CDR3aa: CASSPLSGGRTGELFF
CDR3nt: TGTGCCAGCTCACCTTTGTCGGGGGGCCGAACCGGGGAGCTGTTTTTT

j_gene: TRBJ2-7
d_gene: .
v_gene: TRBV11-2
abundance: .
CDR3aa: CVSSLQGGAPYEQYF
CDR3nt: TGTGTCAGCAGCTTGCAGGGGGGGGCCCCCTACGAGCAGTACTTC

j_gene: TRBJ1-1
d_gene: .
v_gene: TRBV4-1
abundance: .
CDR3aa: CASRGPLWDTEAFF
CDR3nt: TGCGCCAGCAGGGGACCCTTATGGGACACTGAAGCTTTCTTT

j_gene: TRBJ2-6
d_gene: TRBD1
v_gene: TRBV5-1
abundance: few
CDR3aa: CASSLRQGGANVLTF
CDR3nt: TGCGCCAGCAGCTTACGACAGGGAGGGGCCAACGTCCTGACTTTC

j_gene: TRBJ1-5
d_gene: .
v_gene: TRBV2
abundance: .
CDR3aa: CASSDSYSNQPQHF
CDR3nt: TGTGCCAGCAGTGACAGTTATAGCAATCAGCCCCAGCATTTT

j_gene: TRBJ2-3
d_gene: .
v_gene: TRBV18
abundance: few
CDR3aa: CASSPPAASTDTQYF
CDR3nt: TGTGCCAGCTCACCACCGGCAGCCAGCACAGATACGCAGTATTTT

j_gene: TRBJ2-2
d_gene: .
v_gene: TRBV7-2
abundance: .
CDR3aa: CASSFGGTGELFF
CDR3nt: TGTGCCAGCAGCTTTGGTGGCACCGGGGAGCTGTTTTTT

j_gene: TRBJ2-2
d_gene: .
v_gene: TRBV4-2
abundance: .
CDR3aa: CASSQEFRVGSGELFF
CDR3nt: TGTGCCAGCAGCCAAGAATTTCGTGTCGGATCCGGGGAGCTGTTTTTT

j_gene: TRBJ1-4
d_gene: .
v_gene: TRBV4-1
abundance: .
CDR3aa: CASSQGRPQFNNEKLFF
CDR3nt: TGCGCCAGCAGCCAAGGTCGGCCGCAATTCAATAATGAAAAACTGTTTTTT

j_gene: TRBJ1-1
d_gene: .
v_gene: TRBV7-9
abundance: .
CDR3aa: CASSLGSNTEAFF
CDR3nt: TGTGCCAGCAGCTTAGGATCGAACACTGAAGCTTTCTTT

j_gene: TRBJ2-1
d_gene: .
v_gene: TRBV7-2
abundance: .
CDR3aa: CASSFDRSYNEQFF
CDR3nt: TGTGCCAGCAGCTTTGACAGGTCCTACAATGAGCAGTTCTTC

j_gene: TRBJ2-1
d_gene: TRBD2
v_gene: TRBV11-3
abundance: few
CDR3aa: CASSLGGGLVTDEQFF
CDR3nt: TGTGCCAGCAGCTTAGGGGGTGGACTAGTCACTGATGAGCAGTTCTTC

j_gene: TRBJ1-1
d_gene: .
v_gene: TRBV3-1
abundance: .
CDR3aa: CASSQRGRDTEAFF
CDR3nt: TGTGCCAGCAGCCAACGGGGTCGGGACACTGAAGCTTTCTTT

j_gene: TRBJ2-6
d_gene: .
v_gene: TRBV18
abundance: .
CDR3aa: CASSPLTGRLAGANVLTF
CDR3nt: TGTGCCAGCTCACCATTGACTGGACGCTTGGCTGGGGCCAACGTCCTGACTTTC